Each of the 9 T cell receptor beta chains below was sequenced from the same sample in a study of Ad26.COV2.S vaccination and SARS-CoV-2 variants. The protocol was immunoSEQ multiplex PCR, while the TCRdb copy is restricted to in-frame clones and leaves out a portion. The repertoire holds a few hundred thousand clones, with less than 95% as singletons. Noted treatment: some 19 received Ad26.COV2.S at low or high dose, single or two shots; 5 received placebo; per-sample allocation not given. After the first vaccine or placebo injection, samples were drawn on day 63. Sequences were derived from peripheral blood, sampled in a trial of Ad26.COV2.S vaccine versus placebo. The receptor set was obtained from a person aged 18-60 years who received the Ad26.COV2.S COVID-19 vaccine or a placebo.

The chain carries TRBV7-8 and TRBJ1-2, with TRBD1 identical over 7 bases. CDR3 length equals 15 residues. Germline V gives CDR1 SGHVS, CDR2 FQNEAQ. The V and J ends lost 5 bases and 6 bases, in that order; junction bases with no gene match: 12. The CDR3 DNA reads TGTGCCAGCAGCCCAACGGGACAGAGGGCGGATGGCTACACCTTC. Protein sequence: CASSPTGQRADGYTF.

This chain uses TRBV21-1 with TRBJ2-7; the table's D call, TRBD1, has no DNA check behind it. TRBV21-1 has pseudogene status. The CDR3 has 14 residues. The CDR3 DNA reads TGTGCCAGCAGCAACGACAGGGATTGGTACGAGCAGTACTTC. Its protein is CASSNDRDWYEQYF.

The chain uses TRBV9 and TRBJ2-5; D unresolved. This CDR3 is built from 16 residues. In germline, CDR1 is SGDLS, CDR2 YYNGEE. Deletions cut 0 bases from V and 1 base from J, with 13 bases between. CDR3 sequence: CASSVAVEVGQETQYF. The CDR3 DNA reads TGTGCCAGCAGCGTAGCGGTGGAAGTGGGCCAAGAGACCCAGTACTTC.

The genes are TRBV28 and TRBJ2-6; TRBD2 might be the D (6 bases). Trimming cost V 2 bases and J 12 bases, with 14 bases left between them. From germline, CDR1 is MDHEN and CDR2 SYDVKM. This CDR3 has 14 amino acids. Here the CDR3 reads CASSLVRDSSVLTF. CDR3 coding DNA: TGTGCCAGCAGTTTAGTCCGGGACTCCAGCGTCCTGACTTTC.

The chain recombines TRBV2 with TRBJ2-2; 11 nucleotides align to TRBD2. This CDR3 spans 16 amino acids. V was pared by 6 bases and J by 6 bases, with 9 bases of the junction left unmatched. The germline V gene encodes CDR1 SNHLY and CDR2 FYNNEI. CDR3 loop: CASRRTSGSGAGELFF. The CDR3 region has the DNA TGTGCCAGCAGACGAACTAGCGGGAGTGGGGCCGGGGAGCTGTTTTTT.

The V and J genes are TRBV13 and TRBJ1-4; 8 nucleotides align to TRBD1. CDR1 is PRHDT, CDR2 FYEKMQ, per germline (reference sequence). The CDR3 has 14 residues. The ends lost 5 bases at V and 6 bases at J; junction bases unmatched: 5. This chain's CDR3 is CASSPRGRDEKLFF. The CDR3 DNA follows: TGTGCCAGCAGCCCCAGGGGGCGCGATGAAAAACTGTTTTTT.

The chain combines TRBV4-2 with TRBJ2-6, with D possibly matching TRBD2 (6 bases). The CDR3 spans 16 residues. The ends were cut back, 2 bases at V and 0 bases at J, with 8 bases in the middle. Germline CDR1 LGHNA, CDR2 YNFKEQ. The CDR3 DNA follows: TGTGCCAGCAGCCAACCCGGGGGCTCTGGGGCCAACGTCCTGACTTTC. Residues: CASSQPGGSGANVLTF.

This clone appeared a single time. The chain employs TRBV27 and TRBJ2-5; D gene ambiguous. The CDR3 runs to 11 residues. Trimming removed 6 bases from V and 2 bases from J, with 4 bases in between. The V gene's germline CDR1 is MNHEY and CDR2 SMNVEV (reference sequence). This CDR3 is CASSLQETQYF. In DNA form, the CDR3 reads TGTGCCAGCAGCCTTCAAGAGACCCAGTACTTC.

V is TRBV20-1 and J is TRBJ2-7; D is uncertain. V was clipped by 3 bases and J by 4 bases, with 13 bases between them. Germline V gives CDR1 DFQATT, CDR2 SNEGSKA (reference sequence). This CDR3 spans 13 amino acids. The CDR3 coding sequence is TGCAGTGCTAGTCTCGGAAGGGCTTACGAGCAGTACTTC. Its protein product is CSASLGRAYEQYF.